This entry features one T cell receptor beta chain sequence. The antigen is unknown. The data derive from a study of blood T cells in healthy people across ages. This CDR3 comprises 14 residues. V was cut by 5 bases and J by 7 bases, with 15 bases left in between. CDR1 is PRHDT and CDR2 is FYEKMQ in the germline V gene (reference sequence). Study-wide findings and caveats: The study found more naive CD4+ cells and higher diversity in long-lived than aged donors.

The authors ran a second PCR of roughly 7 to 11 cycles using a sample-barcoded 5' primer and a J-beta primer mix. From the 5' RACE reads, TCRdb called clonotypes with MiXCR, one entry per CDR3 protein. The sample gives 600,000 to 1,000,000 distinct CDR3 sequences, more than 45% of which show up once; about 20% is in the top ten. The clonotype was recovered from a man aged 30 to 39 in good health. Sequenced sample: blood. This rearrangement joins TRBV13 to TRBJ2-1; tentative D call: TRBD1 (6 bases). CDR3 sequence: CASSRNRVINEQFF. The CDR3 DNA reads as TGTGCCAGCAGCCGCAACAGGGTTATAAATGAGCAGTTCTTC.